The TCR beta chain under discussion was sequenced for a study of blood T cell repertoires in COVID-19. For the study at large: T cells, B-cell-depleted T cells, or PBMCs provided the cDNA or gDNA that served as material.

Enrolment of Seattle patients took place during active infection, and they were followed longitudinally. Trimming at V came to 3 bases and at J to 6 bases, leaving 14 bases not matched to a gene. Looked up from germline, CDR1 is LGHDT and CDR2 is YNNKEL (reference sequence). This CDR3 has 16 residues. The assay was immunoSEQ multiplex PCR, and TCRdb's table has in-frame clones only and misses some. The sample contains about 87,000 clones, 70% to 85% of which appear only once. This chain joins TRBV3-1 (or the pseudogene TRBV3-2) and TRBJ2-7; 7 bases map to TRBD2. The TCR was taken from a woman older than 75 with COVID-19, enrolled during active disease. The source material was peripheral blood. The CDR3 reads CASSHRGAGVSIEQYF. DNA of the CDR3: TGTGCCAGCAGCCACCGAGGGGCGGGAGTATCAATCGAGCAGTACTTC.